This TCR beta chain was captured in a study of cytomegalovirus exposure and HLA in healthy donors. Study-level findings and limits: Most subjects had HLA-A and HLA-B alleles reportedly predicted accurately by TCR beta sequences. Later findings reportedly placed an Asian-associated ancestry cluster below the approximately 670-donor mean for N-insertions.

60 Vbeta and 13 Jbeta primers were used in PCR. Study processing details: About 10 million shared chains were among some 75 million unique TCR beta chains counted in a later analysis. Assay used: immunoSEQ multiplex PCR; TCRdb lists only in-frame clones, some missing. The D gene and trimming were derived from the DNA, and the V and J assignments and clone size from that table. In the table there are tens of thousands of clones, around 70% of which are singletons. Germline V gene lookup returns CDR1 MNHNY and CDR2 SVGAGI (reference sequence). Deletions cut 5 bases from V and 4 bases from J, with 15 bases between. The length of the CDR3 is 15 residues. To note about this clone: Its antigen is unidentified.

The origin of this receptor is a human donor in good health. Sequencing input: PBMCs. V gene TRBV6-6 combines with J gene TRBJ2-1, with D possibly TRBD2 on 5 matching bases. The CDR3 nucleotides read TGTGCCAGCAGTCCCCTTAGCGCCCCATACAATGAGCAGTTCTTC. Protein sequence: CASSPLSAPYNEQFF.